This passage covers 8 T cell receptor beta chains from one sample sequenced in a study of blood T cell repertoires in COVID-19 (dated by TCRdb to 2020 to 2021). Library preparation was by the immunoSEQ multiplex PCR assay. TCRdb took over this immuneACCESS table, retaining in-frame rearrangements with V and J assigned. Such tables are incomplete; in checked studies, under half of the missing clones stem from an unresolved V gene, and the remainder is unexplained. Across this sample there are 200,000 to 250,000 clones, with 86% seen only once. The top ten hold 3.5% to 4.5% of the sample. The specimen sequenced was PBMCs or T cells enriched from blood (not recorded which). Receptor source: a middle-aged woman with acute COVID-19.

V usage is TRBV10-1 and J usage is TRBJ2-7; 7 bases agree with TRBD2. Germline V lookup: CDR1 WNHNN, CDR2 SYGVQD (reference sequence). The CDR3 totals 14 residues. Trimming removed 4 bases from V and 0 bases from J; junction bases left unmatched: 3. CDR3 in DNA: TGCGCCAGCAGTGCGAGCGGGACCTCCTACGAGCAGTACTTC. It codes for CASSASGTSYEQYF.

This clone was seen ten or more times. The V gene is TRBV19, the J gene TRBJ2-7; 9 bases agree with TRBD2. J lost 4 bases, V lost 5 bases, and 3 bases had no gene match. Germline V gene sequence: CDR1 LNHDA, CDR2 SQIVND (reference sequence). The CDR3 spans 13 residues. The CDR3 DNA sequence: TGTGCCAGTAGTCGGGGACTAGCTTACGAGCAGTACTTC. Residues: CASSRGLAYEQYF. The entire variable domain, with the rest obtained from reference TRBV19 and TRBJ2-7, is as follows: DGGITQSPKYLFRKEGQNVTLSCEQNLNHDAMYWYRQDPGQGLRLIYYSQIVNDFQKGDIAEGYSVSREKKESFPLTVTSAQKNPTAFYLCASSRGLAYEQYFGPGTRLTVT.

This chain uses TRBV10-2 with TRBJ2-7, with a tentative D call TRBD1 (6 bases). V lost 3 bases and J 2 bases, leaving 20 bases between the germline ends. Germline CDR1 is WSHSY and CDR2 is SAAADI. The CDR3 loop spans 17 amino acids. The DNA of the CDR3 is TGCGCCAGCAGTGACGTTCTCGACTTGGACAGTACCTACGAGCAGTACTTC. This codes for CASSDVLDLDSTYEQYF.

The chain uses TRBV9 and TRBJ2-7; D perhaps matches TRBD1 (6 bases). V lost 3 bases, J lost 7 bases, and 17 bases lay in between. Germline CDR1 SGDLS, CDR2 YYNGEE. The CDR3 is made up of 14 amino acids. The CDR3 DNA follows: TGTGCCAGCAGCGCCACCACCCGAGGGGGAGAGCAGTACTTC. Translated, it gives CASSATTRGGEQYF.

The V and J genes are TRBV20-1 and TRBJ2-7, with TRBD1 as a possible D gene (5 bases). Germline loops: CDR1 DFQATT, CDR2 SNEGSKA (reference sequence). Trimming took 3 bases from V and 0 from J, leaving 12 bases between them. The CDR3 runs 14 residues. CDR3 DNA sequence: TGCAGTGCTAGTCGCAGGGCACTCTCCTACGAGCAGTACTTC. Amino acids: CSASRRALSYEQYF.

The chain employs TRBV10-1 and TRBJ2-1, with TRBD2 identical over 15 bases. V lost 5 bases, J lost 6 bases, and 2 bases stayed unmatched. There are 15 residues in the CDR3. The germline V gene encodes CDR1 WNHNN and CDR2 SYGVQD (reference sequence). The CDR3 coding sequence is TGCGCCAGCAGTTGGGGACTAGCGGGAGGCAATGAGCAGTTCTTC. Amino acids: CASSWGLAGGNEQFF.

The chain carries TRBV20-1 and TRBJ2-1, with D tentatively TRBD2 (6 bases). Trimming left V 0 bases short and J 10 bases short, with 7 bases between. CDR3 length: 11 residues. CDR1 and CDR2 (germline): DFQATT, SNEGSKA (reference sequence). The CDR3 here is CSARDLAEQFF. In DNA form, the CDR3 reads TGCAGTGCTAGAGACCTAGCGGAGCAGTTCTTC.

The rearrangement links TRBV11-2 to TRBJ1-4, with unresolved D. Germline-derived CDR1 and CDR2 are SGHAT and FQNNGV. V lost 3 bases and J lost 3, with 11 bases in between. The CDR3 totals 15 residues. The CDR3 region is CASSFRGFPNEKLFF. The CDR3 nucleotides are TGTGCCAGCAGCTTCCGGGGTTTCCCTAATGAAAAACTGTTTTTT.